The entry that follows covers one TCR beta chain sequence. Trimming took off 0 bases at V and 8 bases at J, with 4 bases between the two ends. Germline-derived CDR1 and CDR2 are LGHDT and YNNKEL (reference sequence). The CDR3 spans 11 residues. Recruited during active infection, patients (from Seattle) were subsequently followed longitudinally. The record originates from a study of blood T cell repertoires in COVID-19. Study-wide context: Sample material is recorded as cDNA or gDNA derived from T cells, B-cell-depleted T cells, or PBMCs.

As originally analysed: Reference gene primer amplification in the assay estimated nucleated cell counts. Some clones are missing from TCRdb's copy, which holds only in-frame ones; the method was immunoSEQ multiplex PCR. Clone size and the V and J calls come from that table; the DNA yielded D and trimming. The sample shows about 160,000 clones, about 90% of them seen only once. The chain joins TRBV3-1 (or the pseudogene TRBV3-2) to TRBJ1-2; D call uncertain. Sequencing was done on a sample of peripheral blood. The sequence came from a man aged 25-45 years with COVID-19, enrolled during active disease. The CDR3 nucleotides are TGTGCCAGCAGCCAAGATCTAGGCTACACCTTC. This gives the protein CASSQDLGYTF.